This entry lists 27 T cell receptor beta chains sequenced from one sample in a study of cytomegalovirus exposure and HLA in healthy donors. Primers: 60 Vbeta forward and 13 Jbeta reverse. The data were produced by immunoSEQ multiplex PCR, yet TCRdb's version contains in-frame clones alone and is incomplete. The sample lists 110,000 or so clones, 82% occurring once. The sequenced sample consisted of PBMCs. The receptors stem from a woman aged 18 to 35 in good health and CMV-seronegative.

The V gene is TRBV12-5, the J gene TRBJ1-3; TRBD1 aligns across 9 bases. V dropped 6 bases and J dropped 7; count of bases not matched to a gene: 10. CDR3 size: 15 residues. The germline gives CDR1 LGHNT, CDR2 FRNRAP. The CDR3 region has the DNA TGTGCTAGTGGCTGGGGGACAGGGACGAGGAACACCATATATTTT. Its protein is CASGWGTGTRNTIYF.

The chain is built from TRBV6-4 and TRBJ1-1; TRBD1 might be the D (6 bases). Germline assignment: CDR1 MRHNA and CDR2 SNTAGT. Trimming left V 9 bases short and J 4 bases short, with 18 bases between. CDR3 length equals 14 residues. CDR3 bases: TGTGCCAGTAGTCCAGGGGAAGAAGGCACTGAAGCTTTCTTT. Encoded protein: CASSPGEEGTEAFF.

The chain employs TRBV6-6 and TRBJ2-3; D might be TRBD1 (5 bases). CDR1 is MNHNY, CDR2 SVGAGI, per germline (reference sequence). Between the trimmed V and J ends, which lost 8 bases and 3 bases, there was a span of 6 bases. This CDR3 region has 11 residues. The CDR3 DNA reads as TGTGCCAGCGGGGCGACAGATACGCAGTATTTT. It codes for CASGATDTQYF.

The gene calls are TRBV6-5 and TRBJ1-3; the match to TRBD1 covers 8 bases. The ends lost 5 bases at V and 4 bases at J; junction bases unmatched: 7. CDR1 is MNHEY, CDR2 SVGAGI, per germline. The CDR3 contains 15 residues. In nucleotides, the CDR3 is TGTGCCAGCAGTGACTGGACAGGGCCAGGAAACACCATATATTTT. Translated, it gives CASSDWTGPGNTIYF.

The chain couples TRBV14 to TRBJ1-2; D is undetermined. Germline assignment: CDR1 SGHDN and CDR2 FVKESK. CDR3 length: 17 amino acids. Trimming removed 3 bases from V and 4 bases from J, with 21 bases in between. In DNA form, the CDR3 reads TGTGCCAGCAGCCATACCACCTTGGAGGGTTGGGTCTATGGCTACACCTTC. Translation gives CASSHTTLEGWVYGYTF. The whole variable domain, filled in from reference TRBV14 and TRBJ1-2, reads EAGVTQFPSHSVIEKGQTVTLRCDPISGHDNLYWYRRVMGKEIKFLLHFVKESKQDESGMPNNRFLAERTGGTYSTLKVQPAELEDSGVYFCASSHTTLEGWVYGYTFGSGTRLTVV.

The V call is TRBV27, the J call TRBJ1-5; TRBD1 matches 10 bases. This CDR3 is built from 16 residues. Germline trimming cut 10 bases from V and 0 bases from J; bases unmatched to any gene: 9. Germline V CDR1 and CDR2: MNHEY, SMNVEV (reference sequence). Here the CDR3 reads CATGRTGGYSNQPQHF. CDR3 nucleotides: TGTGCCACCGGACGGACAGGGGGTTATAGCAATCAGCCCCAGCATTTT.

This chain connects TRBV11-3 to TRBJ2-7, with 9 bases matching TRBD1. Germline lookup yields CDR1 SGHNT and CDR2 YENEEA. The CDR3 contains 14 residues. Trimming at V came to 3 bases and at J to 5 bases, leaving 5 bases not matched to a gene. The CDR3 bases are TGTGCCAGCAGCTTCGGGACAGGGATGCACGAGCAGTACTTC. Translation gives CASSFGTGMHEQYF.

This chain uses TRBV13 with TRBJ1-1, with D possibly being TRBD1 (5 bases). Trimming took 2 bases from V and 1 from J, leaving 5 bases between them. The V gene's germline CDR1 is PRHDT and CDR2 FYEKMQ (reference sequence). CDR3 length: 13 amino acids. CDR3 protein: CASSLQGNTEAFF. For the CDR3, the DNA is TGTGCCAGCAGCTTACAGGGGAACACTGAAGCTTTCTTT.

This chain links TRBV2 with TRBJ2-7, with 8 bases identical to TRBD1. The CDR3 loop spans 16 amino acids. Looked up from germline, CDR1 is SNHLY and CDR2 is FYNNEI. J was trimmed by 3 bases and V by 7 bases; bases with no gene match: 14. CDR3: CASTPADRGTLYEQYF. Written as DNA, the CDR3 is TGTGCCAGCACCCCAGCCGACAGGGGAACCCTCTACGAGCAGTACTTC.

The V gene is TRBV18, the J gene TRBJ1-6; no clear D gene. The germline CDR1 and CDR2 sequences are KGHSH and LQKENI. CDR3 length: 14 amino acids. The V gene lost 4 bases and the J gene lost 6 bases, with 10 bases spanning the gap. This CDR3 reads CASSRAEGNSPLHF. The CDR3 nucleotides are TGTGCCAGCTCACGTGCGGAGGGTAATTCACCCCTCCACTTT.

The chain has TRBV15 and TRBJ2-5; 13 bases are a match to TRBD2. CDR3 length: 19 amino acids. Germline V lookup: CDR1 LNHNV, CDR2 YYDKDF (reference sequence). The J segment lost 5 bases and the V segment lost 4 bases, leaving 16 bases of the junction unmatched. The CDR3 reads CATSTTRILAGGLGETQYF. CDR3 DNA: TGTGCCACCAGCACCACCCGAATACTAGCGGGAGGGTTAGGGGAGACCCAGTACTTC.

This clone appeared a single time. V gene TRBV6-5 combines with J gene TRBJ1-2; D not certain. Trimming removed 3 bases at V and 0 bases at J, with 11 bases between. The CDR3 spans 15 residues. Germline V gene sequence: CDR1 MNHEY, CDR2 SVGAGI. The CDR3 region has the DNA TGTGCCAGCAGTTATTTGGAGAGGGCTAACTATGGCTACACCTTC. Translated, it gives CASSYLERANYGYTF.

This chain links TRBV29-1 with TRBJ2-7; TRBD2 matches 12 bases. The V and J ends lost 4 bases and 3 bases, in that order; junction bases with no gene match: 7. The germline CDR1 and CDR2 sequences are SQVTM and ANQGSEA. The CDR3 consists of 15 residues. CDR3 in amino acids: CSVVLAGGLLYEQYF. The CDR3 nucleotides read TGCAGCGTTGTGCTAGCGGGAGGGCTTCTCTACGAGCAGTACTTC.

The chain uses TRBV27 and TRBJ2-7; 9 bases are a match to TRBD1. The CDR3 length is 15 residues. The germline V gene encodes CDR1 MNHEY and CDR2 SMNVEV (reference sequence). Losses at the gene ends were 7 bases for V and 5 bases for J; bases not matched to a gene: 12. The CDR3 coding sequence is TGTGCCAGCACCCCCCGGGGGACAGGGTTCCACGAGCAGTACTTC. This sequence encodes CASTPRGTGFHEQYF.

The chain combines TRBV9 with TRBJ1-2, with D maybe TRBD1 (5 bases). Trimming took off 0 bases at V and 8 bases at J, with 11 bases between the two ends. The CDR3 runs to 13 residues. Germline V gene data show CDR1 as SGDLS and CDR2 as YYNGEE. Written as DNA, the CDR3 is TGTGCCAGCAGCGTAGGGAGGGGCGGAGGCTACACCTTC. Its protein is CASSVGRGGGYTF.

The chain links TRBV6-4 to TRBJ2-5; 9 nucleotides align to TRBD2. The CDR3 loop spans 17 amino acids. The germline V gene has CDR1 MRHNA and CDR2 SNTAGT. V was pared by 9 bases and J by 3 bases, with 17 bases of the junction left unmatched. For the CDR3, the DNA is TGTGCCAGAAGAGCCAAAGGGCGGGGGGGCTCTAAAGAGACCCAGTACTTC. Protein sequence: CARRAKGRGGSKETQYF.

The gene calls are TRBV6-5 and TRBJ1-3, with 8 bases matching TRBD1. CDR1 is MNHEY, CDR2 SVGAGI, per germline. Germline trimming cut 6 bases from V and 2 bases from J; bases unmatched to any gene: 3. The CDR3 has 14 residues. The CDR3, as DNA: TGTGCCAGCAGACCGGACAGGGCTGGAAACACCATATATTTT. Its protein product is CASRPDRAGNTIYF.

The genes are TRBV13 and TRBJ1-1; TRBD1 matches at 8 bases. V was clipped by 4 bases and J by 9 bases; unmatched bases: 10. CDR1 is PRHDT and CDR2 is FYEKMQ in the germline V gene (reference sequence). The CDR3 runs 14 residues. CDR3 sequence reads: CASSWTGQGKKAFF. The CDR3 nucleotides are TGTGCCAGCAGCTGGACAGGGCAGGGGAAAAAAGCTTTCTTT.

This sequence joins TRBV18 and TRBJ1-1, with 7 bases that match TRBD1. The CDR3 runs 18 residues. CDR1 is KGHSH and CDR2 is LQKENI in the germline V gene. V lost 4 bases and J lost 0; bases outside the gene matches: 14. The CDR3 is CASSLMTGLSHMNTEAFF. The CDR3 region has the DNA TGTGCCAGCTCACTAATGACAGGGCTCAGCCATATGAACACTGAAGCTTTCTTT.

V and J are TRBV5-4 and TRBJ1-1; weak D call: TRBD1 (6 bases). With 0 bases removed from V and 2 bases from J, the gap between germline ends came to 11 bases. Per the germline V gene, CDR1 is SGHNT and CDR2 is YYREEE (reference sequence). The CDR3 contains 15 residues. The CDR3 coding sequence is TGTGCCAGCAGCTTGGCCTCCAGGGGTAACACTGAAGCTTTCTTT. It specifies CASSLASRGNTEAFF. Combining the CDR3 with reference TRBV5-4 and TRBJ1-1 gives the whole variable domain ETGVTQSPTHLIKTRGQQVTLRCSSQSGHNTVSWYQQALGQGPQFIFQYYREEENGRGNFPPRFSGLQFPNYSSELNVNALELDDSALYLCASSLASRGNTEAFFGQGTRLTVV.

The rearrangement joins TRBV18 to TRBJ1-4, with 9 bases matching TRBD1. The germline CDR1 and CDR2 sequences are KGHSH and LQKENI. This CDR3 contains 14 residues. V lost 1 base and J lost 6; bases outside the gene matches: 0. The CDR3 is CASSPRTGDEKLFF. The CDR3 DNA reads as TGTGCCAGCTCACCACGGACAGGGGATGAAAAACTGTTTTTT.

The chain carries TRBV19 and TRBJ2-1; 9 bases are a match to TRBD2. This CDR3 contains 17 residues. V was pared by 3 bases and J by 8 bases, with 14 bases of the junction left unmatched. Per the germline V gene, CDR1 is LNHDA and CDR2 is SQIVND (reference sequence). CDR3 DNA sequence: TGTGCCAGTAGTATGGGATTCAGCGGGGGGTACTTCGATGAGCAGTTCTTC. This codes for CASSMGFSGGYFDEQFF.

The chain carries TRBV4-1 and TRBJ1-1; no clear D. CDR1 is MGHRA, CDR2 YSYEKL, per germline. V was clipped by 0 bases and J by 9 bases, with 14 bases between them. The CDR3 is 14 residues long. In DNA, the CDR3 is TGCGCCAGCAGCCAAGAATATTATGGAGCTAAAGCTTTCTTT. It translates to CASSQEYYGAKAFF.

The chain is built from TRBV18 and TRBJ2-1; 8 bases fit TRBD2. The CDR3 covers 15 residues. Germline loops: CDR1 KGHSH, CDR2 LQKENI. V gave up 5 bases and J gave up 8 bases; unmatched junction bases: 11. Here the CDR3 DNA reads TGTGCCAGCTCAACCGGGACTAGGGGGGTAGATGAGCAGTTCTTC. Its protein product is CASSTGTRGVDEQFF.

This clone was seen just once. This chain uses TRBV28 with TRBJ1-5, with 7 bases that match TRBD1. Germline V lookup: CDR1 MDHEN, CDR2 SYDVKM. The V segment lost 6 bases and the J segment 0 bases; nucleotides outside the gene matches: 8. The CDR3 contains 16 residues. CDR3 in amino acids: CASSSWDSRSNQPQHF. The CDR3 region has the DNA TGTGCCAGCAGCTCCTGGGACAGCCGTAGCAATCAGCCCCAGCATTTT. Together with reference TRBV28 and TRBJ1-5, the CDR3 gives the full variable domain: DVKVTQSSRYLVKRTGEKVFLECVQDMDHENMFWYRQDPGLGLRLIYFSYDVKMKEKGDIPEGYSVSREKKERFSLILESASTNQTSMYLCASSSWDSRSNQPQHFGDGTRLSIL.

The chain joins TRBV5-1 to TRBJ1-4; D is unclear. This CDR3 is 14 amino acids long. V lost 0 bases and J 6 bases, leaving 9 bases between the germline ends. Germline assignment: CDR1 SGHRS and CDR2 YFSETQ. CDR3 region: CASSLDLTDEKLFF. The CDR3 DNA reads as TGCGCCAGCAGCTTGGACCTAACCGATGAAAAACTGTTTTTT.

This rearrangement joins TRBV6-5 to TRBJ2-1; tentative D call: TRBD2 (6 bases). The CDR3 extends over 15 amino acids. Trimming left V 2 bases short and J 2 bases short, with 10 bases between. Per germline, CDR1 MNHEY and CDR2 SVGAGI. In DNA form, the CDR3 reads TGTGCCAGCAGTTACGGAGGGGTGGCCTACAATGAGCAGTTCTTC. This sequence encodes CASSYGGVAYNEQFF.